Reported below is one TCR beta chain. This record comes from a study of T cell responses to AZD1222 COVID-19 vaccine. The junction had 15 bases not matched to a gene; V was cut back by 6 bases and J by 5 bases. CDR3 length: 17 amino acids. Germline lookup yields CDR1 SGHKS and CDR2 YYEKEE (reference sequence). Measured with immunoSEQ multiplex PCR; TCRdb has only the in-frame clones, and not every one. This sample carries 100,000 to 120,000 clones, less than 90% of them seen once, and the ten largest clones take about 1.6%. This sequence was found in an adult in good health. This chain uses TRBV5-5 with TRBJ2-2; 8 positions match TRBD2. Sequenced material: peripheral blood, taken on day 0 of AZD1222 vaccination. Here the CDR3 DNA reads TGTGCCAGCATCCTGAACCCGGGGGGGCCGGGTACCGGGGAGCTGTTTTTT. It codes for CASILNPGGPGTGELFF.